These 10 T cell receptor beta chains were sequenced from one sample in a study of shared T cell receptors in the human thymus. TCRdb's copy holds only in-frame clones and misses some; the assay was immunoSEQ multiplex PCR. The data contain more than 550,000 clones, 80% to 90% of them singletons. These data were also filed under a second study, of human thymus T cells.

Sequences were obtained from thymocytes. All receptors derive from a girl less than two years old with a congenital heart defect.

The CDR3 bases are TGTGCCAGCAGCGTAGCTGGAGGGGCCAGGTCCTACAATGAGCAGTTCTTC. Its translation is CASSVAGGARSYNEQFF. The chain has TRBV9 and TRBJ2-1, with a tentative D call TRBD2 (6 bases). This CDR3 is 17 amino acids long. Trimming left V 0 bases short and J 1 base short, with 14 bases between. Germline V gene sequence: CDR1 SGDLS, CDR2 YYNGEE.

The J gene is TRBJ2-6, the V gene TRBV5-1; D might be TRBD1 (6 bases). This CDR3 has 18 amino acids. CDR1 is SGHRS and CDR2 is YFSETQ in the germline V gene. The germline V and J ends were trimmed by 4 bases and 2 bases, with 19 bases remaining between them. CDR3 amino acids: CASSAYRAGEAGANVLTF. The CDR3 nucleotides read TGCGCCAGCAGCGCCTACAGGGCCGGAGAGGCTGGGGCCAACGTCCTGACTTTC.

This clone showed up just a few times. The J gene is TRBJ2-3, the V gene TRBV7-6; 8 nucleotides match TRBD1. The germline CDR1 and CDR2 sequences are SGHVS and FNYEAQ. Germline trimming cut 2 bases from V and 4 bases from J; bases unmatched to any gene: 8. There are 16 residues in the CDR3. Here the CDR3 reads CASSLIGQGPPDTQYF. The CDR3 bases are TGTGCCAGCAGCTTAATCGGACAGGGACCCCCAGATACGCAGTATTTT. The full variable domain, in which reference TRBV7-6 and TRBJ2-3 provide the parts outside the CDR3, is GAGVSQSPRYKVTKRGQDVALRCDPISGHVSLYWYRQALGQGPEFLTYFNYEAQQDKSGLPNDRFSAERPEGSISTLTIQRTEQRDSAMYRCASSLIGQGPPDTQYFGPGTRLTVL.

This clone was detected a few times. The V gene is TRBV6-5, the J gene TRBJ2-7, with a possible D match to TRBD2 (5 bases). The CDR3 covers 14 residues. V lost 2 bases and J 6 bases, leaving 14 bases between the germline ends. Germline values: CDR1 MNHEY, CDR2 SVGAGI. CDR3 in amino acids: CASSYPSDAGEQYF. The CDR3 nucleotides read TGTGCCAGCAGTTACCCCAGTGACGCGGGCGAGCAGTACTTC.

This sequence joins TRBV27 and TRBJ1-1; D perhaps matches TRBD1 (5 bases). The CDR3 runs to 13 residues. The germline V gene has CDR1 MNHEY and CDR2 SMNVEV (reference sequence). Trimming removed 7 bases from V and 1 base from J, with 10 bases in between. The CDR3 protein is CASNTGENTEAFF. CDR3 nucleotides: TGTGCCAGCAATACAGGCGAGAACACTGAAGCTTTCTTT.

The V gene is TRBV4-3, the J gene TRBJ1-1; no reliable D call. Trimming shortened V by 0 bases and J by 1 base, and 21 bases separated the two germline ends. CDR3 length: 19 amino acids. Looked up from germline, CDR1 is LGHNA and CDR2 is YSLEER. The CDR3 here is CASSQERRRIDSPNTEAFF. CDR3 in DNA: TGCGCCAGCAGCCAAGAACGTCGGCGGATAGATTCCCCGAACACTGAAGCTTTCTTT.

CDR3 in amino acids: CASSFRPGLAYNEQFF. CDR3 nucleotides: TGTGCCAGCAGTTTCCGGCCGGGACTAGCGTACAATGAGCAGTTCTTC. V is TRBV6-6 and J is TRBJ2-1, with 10 bases matching TRBD2. V lost 4 bases, J lost 4 bases, and 7 bases stayed unmatched. Germline V gene lookup returns CDR1 MNHNY and CDR2 SVGAGI (reference sequence). This CDR3 spans 16 amino acids.

The chain couples TRBV13 to TRBJ2-7, with D tentatively TRBD1 (6 bases). This CDR3 comprises 15 residues. V gave up 1 base and J gave up 3 bases, with 13 bases separating them. The germline V gene encodes CDR1 PRHDT and CDR2 FYEKMQ (reference sequence). CDR3 coding DNA: TGTGCCAGCAGCTTAGAGGGGGTGTCTAACTACGAGCAGTACTTC. It encodes CASSLEGVSNYEQYF.

The chain uses TRBV30 and TRBJ2-7; D may be TRBD1 (6 bases). The V gene lost 6 bases and the J gene lost 3 bases, with 15 bases spanning the gap. The length of the CDR3 is 13 residues. Germline values: CDR1 GTSNPN, CDR2 SVGIG (reference sequence). The CDR3 reads CACRAGVFYEQYF. As DNA, the CDR3 is TGTGCCTGCCGGGCAGGGGTTTTCTACGAGCAGTACTTC. Combining the CDR3 with reference TRBV30 and TRBJ2-7 gives the whole variable domain SQTIHQWPATLVQPVGSPLSLECTVEGTSNPNLYWYRQAAGRGLQLLFYSVGIGQISSEVPQNLSASRPQDRQFILSSKKLLLSDSGFYLCACRAGVFYEQYFGPGTRLTVT.

This chain connects TRBV9 to TRBJ1-6; D uncertain. V gave up 4 bases and J gave up 7 bases, with 15 bases separating them. Looked up from germline, CDR1 is SGDLS and CDR2 is YYNGEE. This CDR3 comprises 15 residues. This chain's CDR3 is CASSFSGRENSPLHF. Written as DNA, the CDR3 is TGTGCCAGCAGCTTCTCAGGCCGGGAAAATTCACCCCTCCACTTT. The complete variable domain, with remaining parts taken from reference TRBV9 and TRBJ1-6, reads DSGVTQTPKHLITATGQRVTLRCSPRSGDLSVYWYQQSLDQGLQFLIQYYNGEERAKGNILERFSAQQFPDLHSELNLSSLELGDSALYFCASSFSGRENSPLHFGNGTRLTVT.